This T cell receptor (beta chain) is from a study of T cell responses to AZD1222 COVID-19 vaccine. Study-wide results and caveats: Clonal diversity was possibly underestimated; the donors were predominantly white British and more often female.

Assay: immunoSEQ multiplex PCR; the TCRdb copy retains only in-frame clones and omits some. The sample includes approximately 100,000 clones, about 89% seen only once; the top ten take approximately 3%. This clone was recorded only once. Its specificity is not known. The CDR3 is 14 residues long. CDR1 is SGHTA and CDR2 is FQGTGA in the germline V gene. The V and J ends lost 3 bases and 3 bases respectively, with 10 bases between them. The source material was peripheral blood, sampled 28 days after the second dose of the MenACWY control vaccine. The V call is TRBV7-3, the J call TRBJ2-3; no definite D call. The TCR originated in an adult who received the MenACWY meningococcal vaccine as a control. CDR3 in amino acids: CASSLGLETDTQYF. Here the CDR3 DNA reads TGTGCCAGCAGCTTGGGATTAGAAACAGATACGCAGTATTTT.